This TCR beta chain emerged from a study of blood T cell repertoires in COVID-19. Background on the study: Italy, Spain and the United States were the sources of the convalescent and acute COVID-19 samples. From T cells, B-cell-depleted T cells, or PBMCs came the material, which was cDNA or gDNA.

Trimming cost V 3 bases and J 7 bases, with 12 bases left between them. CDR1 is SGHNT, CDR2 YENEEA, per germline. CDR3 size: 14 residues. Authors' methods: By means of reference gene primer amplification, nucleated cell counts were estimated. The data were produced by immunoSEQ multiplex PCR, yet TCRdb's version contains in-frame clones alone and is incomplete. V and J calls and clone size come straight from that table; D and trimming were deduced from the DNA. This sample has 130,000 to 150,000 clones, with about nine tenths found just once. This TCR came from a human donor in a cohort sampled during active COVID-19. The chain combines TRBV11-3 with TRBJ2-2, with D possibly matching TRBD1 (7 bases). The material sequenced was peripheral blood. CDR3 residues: CASSFTGEVGELFF. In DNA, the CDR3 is TGTGCCAGCAGCTTCACAGGGGAGGTCGGGGAGCTGTTTTTT.